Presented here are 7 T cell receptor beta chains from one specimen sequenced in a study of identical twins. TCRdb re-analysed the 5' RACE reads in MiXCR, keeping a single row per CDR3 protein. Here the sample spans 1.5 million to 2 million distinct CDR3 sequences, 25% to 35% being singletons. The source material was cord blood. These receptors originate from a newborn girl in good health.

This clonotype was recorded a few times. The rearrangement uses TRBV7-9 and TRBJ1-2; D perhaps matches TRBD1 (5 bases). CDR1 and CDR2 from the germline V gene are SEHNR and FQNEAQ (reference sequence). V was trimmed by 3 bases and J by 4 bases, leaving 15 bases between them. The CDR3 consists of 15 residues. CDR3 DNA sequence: TGTGCCAGCAGCTTCGTCGCCGGGGCTGTCTATGGCTACACCTTC. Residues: CASSFVAGAVYGYTF.

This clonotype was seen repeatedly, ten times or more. The CDR3 protein is CASRITGSYEQYF. CDR3 nucleotide sequence: TGTGCCAGCAGGATAACAGGCTCCTACGAGCAGTACTTC. This rearrangement joins TRBV12-3 or TRBV12-4 to TRBJ2-7; D is possibly TRBD1 (5 bases). This CDR3 is 13 amino acids long. V was trimmed by 6 bases and J by 0 bases, leaving 9 bases between them.

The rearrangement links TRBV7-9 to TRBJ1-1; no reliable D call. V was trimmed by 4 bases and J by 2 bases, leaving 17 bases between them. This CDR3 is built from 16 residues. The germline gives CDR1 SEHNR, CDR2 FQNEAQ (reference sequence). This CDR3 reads CASSSLGSFLNTEAFF. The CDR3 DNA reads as TGTGCCAGCAGCTCGCTGGGCAGCTTCCTAAACACTGAAGCTTTCTTT.

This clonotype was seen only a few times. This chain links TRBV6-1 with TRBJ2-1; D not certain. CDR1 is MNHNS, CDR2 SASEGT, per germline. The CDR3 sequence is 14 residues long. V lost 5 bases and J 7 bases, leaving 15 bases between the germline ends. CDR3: CASSTHRARNEQFF. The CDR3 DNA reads TGTGCCAGCAGTACCCACCGCGCTAGGAATGAGCAGTTCTTC.

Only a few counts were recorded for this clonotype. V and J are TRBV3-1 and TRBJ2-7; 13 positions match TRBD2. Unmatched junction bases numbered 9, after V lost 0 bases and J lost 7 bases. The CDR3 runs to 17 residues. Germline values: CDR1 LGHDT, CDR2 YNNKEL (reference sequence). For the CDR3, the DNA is TGTGCCAGCAGCCAAGAAGGACTAGCGGGAGTTCGGAATGAGCAGTACTTC. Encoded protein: CASSQEGLAGVRNEQYF.

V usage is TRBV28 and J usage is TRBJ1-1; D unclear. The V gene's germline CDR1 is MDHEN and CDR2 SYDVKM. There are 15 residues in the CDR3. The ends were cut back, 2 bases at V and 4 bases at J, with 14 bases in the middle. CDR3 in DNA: TGTGCCAGCAGTTTAAAGGCTAAGATGACCACTGAAGCTTTCTTT. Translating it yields CASSLKAKMTTEAFF.

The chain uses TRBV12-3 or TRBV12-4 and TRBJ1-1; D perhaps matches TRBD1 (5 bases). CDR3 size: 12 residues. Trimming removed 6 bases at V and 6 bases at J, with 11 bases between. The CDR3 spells CASRPQGSEAFF. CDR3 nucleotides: TGTGCCAGCAGGCCCCAGGGATCTGAAGCTTTCTTT.